The 3 T cell receptor beta chains reported below all come from one sample, sequenced in a study of shared clonotypes between healthy human individuals. CD45RO-negative cells were positively selected for CCR7, leaving out terminally differentiated effector memory CD45RA+ cells. Profiling relied on immunoSEQ multiplex PCR, and the TCRdb table lists in-frame clones only, not all of them. The table lists approximately 590,000 clones, nearly 97% of them singletons. The sequencing input was naive CD8+ T cells sorted from blood. The source of these receptors is a woman aged 30 to 39 in good health.

This chain uses TRBV18 with TRBJ1-2; weak D call: TRBD1 (5 bases). The germline V gene encodes CDR1 KGHSH and CDR2 LQKENI. V was trimmed by 0 bases and J by 6 bases, leaving 17 bases between them. The CDR3 length is 16 residues. The chain's CDR3 is CASSPPKGTEIDGYTF. The CDR3 nucleotides read TGTGCCAGCTCACCACCGAAGGGGACTGAGATCGATGGCTACACCTTC.

The chain joins TRBV5-6 to TRBJ1-1, with D possibly matching TRBD1 (6 bases). The CDR3 runs to 12 residues. V was cut by 4 bases and J by 12 bases, with 16 bases left in between. In germline, CDR1 is SGHDT, CDR2 YYEEEE. CDR3 protein: CASSPTSGGSFF. CDR3 bases: TGTGCCAGCAGCCCAACGTCGGGGGGCTCTTTCTTT.

This chain connects TRBV27 to TRBJ2-2; the match to TRBD1 covers 9 bases. In germline, CDR1 is MNHEY, CDR2 SMNVEV (reference sequence). The CDR3 is 14 residues long. The V gene end was trimmed by 6 bases and the J gene end by 8 bases; junction bases not matched to a gene: 7. CDR3 residues: CASSYTGGGGELFF. The CDR3 DNA is TGTGCCAGCAGCTATACAGGGGGCGGTGGGGAGCTGTTTTTT.